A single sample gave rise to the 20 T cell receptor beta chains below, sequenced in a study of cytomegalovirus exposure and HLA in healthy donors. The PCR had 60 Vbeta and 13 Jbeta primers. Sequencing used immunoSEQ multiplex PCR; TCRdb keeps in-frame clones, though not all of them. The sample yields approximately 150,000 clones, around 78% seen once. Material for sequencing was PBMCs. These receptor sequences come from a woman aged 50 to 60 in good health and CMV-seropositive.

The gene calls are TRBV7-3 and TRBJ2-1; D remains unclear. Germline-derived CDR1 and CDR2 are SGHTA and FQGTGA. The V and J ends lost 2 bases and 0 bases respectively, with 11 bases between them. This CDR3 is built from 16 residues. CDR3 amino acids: CASSLVKAVSYNEQFF. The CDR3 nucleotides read TGTGCCAGCAGCTTAGTAAAGGCGGTCTCCTACAATGAGCAGTTCTTC.

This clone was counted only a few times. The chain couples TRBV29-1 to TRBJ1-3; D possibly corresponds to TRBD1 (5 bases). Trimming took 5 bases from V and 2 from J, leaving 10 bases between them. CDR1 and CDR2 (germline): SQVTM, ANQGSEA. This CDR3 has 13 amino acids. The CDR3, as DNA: TGCAGCGTTTGGGGGGGAACTGGAAACACCATATATTTT. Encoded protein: CSVWGGTGNTIYF. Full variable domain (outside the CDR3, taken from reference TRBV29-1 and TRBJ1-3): SAVISQKPSRDICQRGTSLTIQCQVDSQVTMMFWYRQQPGQSLTLIATANQGSEATYESGFVIDKFPISRPNLTFSTLTVSNMSPEDSSIYLCSVWGGTGNTIYFGEGSWLTVV.

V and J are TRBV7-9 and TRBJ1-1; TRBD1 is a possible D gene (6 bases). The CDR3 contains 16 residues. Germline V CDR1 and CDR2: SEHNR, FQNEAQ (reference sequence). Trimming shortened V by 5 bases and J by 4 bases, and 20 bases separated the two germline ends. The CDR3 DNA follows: TGTGCCAGCAGCCCATCGACAGGTTTCCGGGGCACTGAAGCTTTCTTT. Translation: CASSPSTGFRGTEAFF. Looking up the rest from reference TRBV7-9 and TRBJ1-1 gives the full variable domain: DTGVSQNPRHKITKRGQNVTFRCDPISEHNRLYWYRQTLGQGPEFLTYFQNEAQLEKSRLLSDRFSAERPKGSFSTLEIQRTEQGDSAMYLCASSPSTGFRGTEAFFGQGTRLTVV.

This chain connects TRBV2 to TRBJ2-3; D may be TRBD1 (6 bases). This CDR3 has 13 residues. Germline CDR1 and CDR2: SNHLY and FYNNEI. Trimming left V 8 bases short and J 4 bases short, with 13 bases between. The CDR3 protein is CASHYREPDTQYF. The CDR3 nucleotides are TGTGCCAGCCATTACAGGGAACCAGATACGCAGTATTTT.

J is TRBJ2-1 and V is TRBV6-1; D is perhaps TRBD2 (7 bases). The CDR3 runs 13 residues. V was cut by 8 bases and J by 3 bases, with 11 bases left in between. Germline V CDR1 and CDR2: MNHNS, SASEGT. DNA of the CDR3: TGTGCCAGCGCGGGGGCCTTCTACAATGAGCAGTTCTTC. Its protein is CASAGAFYNEQFF.

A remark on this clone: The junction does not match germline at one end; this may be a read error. This chain's CDR3 is CSSSFQDRALIPVPEAFF. The CDR3, as DNA: TGTTCCAGCAGCTTTCAAGACAGGGCGTTAATCCCGGTCCCTGAAGCTTTCTTT. J is TRBJ1-1 and V is TRBV7-9; 7 bases map to TRBD1. Germline-derived CDR1 and CDR2 are SEHNR and FQNEAQ (reference sequence). The CDR3 covers 18 residues.

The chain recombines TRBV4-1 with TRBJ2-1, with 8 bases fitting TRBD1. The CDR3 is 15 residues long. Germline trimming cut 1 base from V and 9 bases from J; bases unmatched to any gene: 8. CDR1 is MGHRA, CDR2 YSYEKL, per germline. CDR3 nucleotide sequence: TGCGCCAGCAGCCAAGGCTTGACAGGGGAAGGTGAGCAGTTCTTC. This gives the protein CASSQGLTGEGEQFF.

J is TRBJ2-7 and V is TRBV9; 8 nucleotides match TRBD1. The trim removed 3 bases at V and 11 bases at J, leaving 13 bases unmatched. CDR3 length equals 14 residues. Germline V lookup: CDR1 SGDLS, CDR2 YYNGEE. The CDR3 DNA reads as TGTGCCAGCAGCGCTTCTGGGGCAGGGGGCGCAGAGTACTTC. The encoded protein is CASSASGAGGAEYF.

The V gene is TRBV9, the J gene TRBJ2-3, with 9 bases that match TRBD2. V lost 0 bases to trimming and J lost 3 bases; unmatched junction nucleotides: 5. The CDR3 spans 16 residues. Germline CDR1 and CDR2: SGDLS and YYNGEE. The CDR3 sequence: CASSVEGGGETDTQYF. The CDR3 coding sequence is TGTGCCAGCAGCGTAGAGGGCGGGGGGGAAACAGATACGCAGTATTTT.

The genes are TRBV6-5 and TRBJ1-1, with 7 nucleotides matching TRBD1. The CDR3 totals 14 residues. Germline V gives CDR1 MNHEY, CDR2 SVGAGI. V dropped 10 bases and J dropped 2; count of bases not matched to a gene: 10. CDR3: CATDMGQPNTEAFF. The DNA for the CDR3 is TGTGCCACCGACATGGGACAGCCAAACACTGAAGCTTTCTTT.

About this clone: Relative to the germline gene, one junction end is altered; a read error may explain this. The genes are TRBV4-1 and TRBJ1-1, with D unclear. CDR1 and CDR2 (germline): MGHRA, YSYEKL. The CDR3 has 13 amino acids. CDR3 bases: TGTGCCAGCAGCCAGCAGGTGGACACTGAAGCTTTCTTT. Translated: CASSQQVDTEAFF.

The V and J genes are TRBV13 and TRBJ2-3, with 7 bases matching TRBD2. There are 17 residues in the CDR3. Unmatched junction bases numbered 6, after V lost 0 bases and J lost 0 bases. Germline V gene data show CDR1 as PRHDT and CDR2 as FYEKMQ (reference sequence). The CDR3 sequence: CASSLGRTRTSTDTQYF. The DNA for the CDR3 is TGTGCCAGCAGCTTAGGGAGGACTAGGACTAGCACAGATACGCAGTATTTT.

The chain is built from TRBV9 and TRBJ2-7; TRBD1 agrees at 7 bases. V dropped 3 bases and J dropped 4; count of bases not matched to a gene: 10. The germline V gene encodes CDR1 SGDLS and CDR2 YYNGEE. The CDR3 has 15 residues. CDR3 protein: CASSEEGTVAYEQYF. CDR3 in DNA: TGTGCCAGCAGCGAAGAAGGGACAGTTGCATACGAGCAGTACTTC.

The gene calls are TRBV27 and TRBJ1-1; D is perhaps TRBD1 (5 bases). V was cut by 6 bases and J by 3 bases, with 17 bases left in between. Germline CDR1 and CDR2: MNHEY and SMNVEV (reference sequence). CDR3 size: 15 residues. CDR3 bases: TGTGCCAGCAGACGACCTGGATGGGGGGACACTGAAGCTTTCTTT. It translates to CASRRPGWGDTEAFF.

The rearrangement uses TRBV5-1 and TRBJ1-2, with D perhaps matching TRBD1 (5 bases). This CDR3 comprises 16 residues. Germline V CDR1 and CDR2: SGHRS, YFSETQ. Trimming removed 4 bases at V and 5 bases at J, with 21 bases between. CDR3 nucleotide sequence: TGCGCCAGCAGCCTAACCTTTAGGGGAGGTAGGTATGGCTACACCTTC. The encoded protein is CASSLTFRGGRYGYTF.

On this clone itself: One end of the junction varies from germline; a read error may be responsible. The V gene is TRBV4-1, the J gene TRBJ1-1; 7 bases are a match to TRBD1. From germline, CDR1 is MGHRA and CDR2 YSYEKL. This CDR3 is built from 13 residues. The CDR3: CASRRPGGTEAFF. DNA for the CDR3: TGCGCCAGCAGACGCCCAGGGGGGACTGAGGCTTTCTTT.

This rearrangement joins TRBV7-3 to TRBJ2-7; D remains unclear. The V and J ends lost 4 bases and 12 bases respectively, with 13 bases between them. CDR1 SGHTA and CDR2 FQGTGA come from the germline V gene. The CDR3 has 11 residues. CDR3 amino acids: CASSSPWHSYF. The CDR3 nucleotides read TGTGCCAGCAGCTCCCCGTGGCATTCGTACTTC.

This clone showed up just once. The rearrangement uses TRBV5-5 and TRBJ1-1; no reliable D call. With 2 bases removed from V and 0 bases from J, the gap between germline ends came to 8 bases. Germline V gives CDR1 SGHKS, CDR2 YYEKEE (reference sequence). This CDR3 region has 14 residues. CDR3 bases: TGTGCCAGCAGCTTAGGAGGACTGAACACTGAAGCTTTCTTT. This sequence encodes CASSLGGLNTEAFF.

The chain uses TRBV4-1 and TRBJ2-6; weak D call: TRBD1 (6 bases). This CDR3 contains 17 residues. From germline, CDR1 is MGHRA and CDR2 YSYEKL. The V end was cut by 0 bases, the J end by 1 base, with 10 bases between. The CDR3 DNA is TGCGCCAGCAGCCAAGAACAGGGCGAATCTGGGGCCAACGTCCTGACTTTC. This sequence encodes CASSQEQGESGANVLTF.

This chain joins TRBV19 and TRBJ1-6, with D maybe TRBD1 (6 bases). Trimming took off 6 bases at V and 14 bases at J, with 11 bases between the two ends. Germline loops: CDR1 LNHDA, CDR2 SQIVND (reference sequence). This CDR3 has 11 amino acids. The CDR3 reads CASRDRWALHF. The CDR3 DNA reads TGTGCCAGTAGAGACAGGTGGGCCCTCCACTTT.